The clone carrying this TCR beta chain was recorded a few times. The antigen is not known. A read error may produce the germline difference seen at one junction end. This sample stems from a study of regulatory T cells in long-lasting Graves disease. The CDR3 loop spans 13 amino acids. CDR1 is SGHTA, CDR2 FQGTGA, per germline. Study conclusions and caveats: Persistent disease showed a preference for TRBV28, TRBJ1-2 and TRBJ2-5.

Described time point: newly diagnosed GD, antithyroid drugs for less than 3 months. The TCR library was made from RNA that had been extracted from PBMCs in TRIzol. Construction of TCR beta libraries relied on iRepertoire HTBI primers and on Arm-PCR targeting CDR3 regions. Each CDR3 protein gets one entry after TCRdb re-called the multiplex PCR reads with MiXCR. This sample has about 620,000 distinct CDR3 sequences, with 15% to 20% found just once. Separately, the same data were catalogued under a study of T cells in Graves' hyperthyroidism and ophthalmopathy. From that second work: Peripheral blood also featured most of the thyroid clonotypes expanded above 0.001.

The TCR originated in a woman between 25 and 40 years old with Graves disease. V usage is TRBV7-3 and J usage is TRBJ2-1, with D tentatively TRBD2 (6 bases). Material: peripheral blood mononuclear cells (PBMCs), obtained at new diagnosis, from a patient treated with antithyroid drugs. This CDR3 is CASSLLDYHEQFF. The CDR3 DNA reads TGTGCCAGCAGCCTGTTGGACTACCATGAGCAGTTCTTC.